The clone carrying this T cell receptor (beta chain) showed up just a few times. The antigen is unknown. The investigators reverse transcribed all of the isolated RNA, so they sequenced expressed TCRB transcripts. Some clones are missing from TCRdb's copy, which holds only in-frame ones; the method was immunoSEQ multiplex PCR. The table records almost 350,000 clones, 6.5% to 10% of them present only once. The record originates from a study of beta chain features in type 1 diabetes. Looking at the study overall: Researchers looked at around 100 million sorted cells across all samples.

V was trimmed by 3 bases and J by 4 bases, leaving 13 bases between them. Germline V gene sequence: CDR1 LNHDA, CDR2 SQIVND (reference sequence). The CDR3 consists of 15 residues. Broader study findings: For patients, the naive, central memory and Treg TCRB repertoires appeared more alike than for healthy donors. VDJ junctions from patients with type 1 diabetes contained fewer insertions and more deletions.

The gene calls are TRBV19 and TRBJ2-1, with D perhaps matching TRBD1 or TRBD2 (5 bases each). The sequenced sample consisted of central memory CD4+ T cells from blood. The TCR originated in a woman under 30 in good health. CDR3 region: CASSIQRGPYNEQFF. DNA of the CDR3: TGTGCCAGTAGTATTCAAAGGGGACCTTACAATGAGCAGTTCTTC.